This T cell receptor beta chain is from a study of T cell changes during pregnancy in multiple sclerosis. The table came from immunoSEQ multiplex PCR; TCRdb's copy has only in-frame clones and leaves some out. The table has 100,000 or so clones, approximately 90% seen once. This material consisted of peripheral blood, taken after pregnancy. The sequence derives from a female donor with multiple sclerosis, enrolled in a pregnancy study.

The CDR3 sequence is CASSPKTGVTNYGYTF. CDR3 coding DNA: TGTGCCAGCAGTCCGAAAACAGGGGTAACTAACTATGGCTACACCTTC. The chain uses TRBV27 and TRBJ1-2; 7 bases align to TRBD1. Germline trimming cut 5 bases from V and 0 bases from J; bases unmatched to any gene: 9. The CDR3 has 16 amino acids. In germline, CDR1 is MNHEY, CDR2 SMNVEV (reference sequence).